The 26 T cell receptor beta chains in this list originate from one sample, sequenced in a study of T cells after yellow fever vaccination. TCRdb re-called the 5' RACE reads with MiXCR, one entry per CDR3 protein. Of 300,000 to 400,000 distinct CDR3 sequences listed, 8.7% are singletons. Here the sequenced sample was PBMCs, taken on the day of the first yellow fever vaccination. These receptors all stem from a man between 18 and 29 years old who received the YFV17D yellow fever vaccine.

This clonotype was observed a few times. The genes are TRBV24-1 and TRBJ1-5, with D tentatively TRBD1 (6 bases). The CDR3 runs to 22 residues. Deletions cut 2 bases from V and 7 bases from J, with 35 bases between. Germline V gives CDR1 KGHDR, CDR2 SFDVKD. The CDR3 sequence: CATSDYNLLKTGGFALGQPQHF. As DNA, the CDR3 is TGTGCCACCAGTGATTACAATCTCCTTAAGACAGGCGGATTTGCTTTGGGGCAGCCCCAGCATTTT.

This clonotype was seen a few times. The CDR3 sequence is CASSLQGGSYTGELFF. The CDR3 nucleotides read TGCGCCAGCAGCTTGCAAGGGGGGTCCTACACCGGGGAGCTGTTTTTT. J is TRBJ2-2 and V is TRBV5-1; the D gene could be TRBD1 or TRBD2 (6 bases each). This CDR3 spans 16 amino acids. The germline V gene encodes CDR1 SGHRS and CDR2 YFSETQ. The V and J ends lost 1 base and 3 bases respectively, with 13 bases between them.

This chain's CDR3 is CASSPSPGSGNEQFF. The CDR3 DNA reads TGCGCCAGCAGCCCTTCCCCAGGGTCTGGCAATGAGCAGTTCTTC. The chain joins TRBV5-1 to TRBJ2-1; D may be TRBD1 (5 bases). Germline assignment: CDR1 SGHRS and CDR2 YFSETQ. V was pared by 4 bases and J by 6 bases, with 17 bases between. The CDR3 is made up of 15 amino acids.

The chain is built from TRBV25-1 and TRBJ2-7, with D tentatively TRBD2 (6 bases). Trimming took off 1 base at V and 4 bases at J, with 11 bases between the two ends. Germline V gene sequence: CDR1 MGHDK, CDR2 SYGVNS. This CDR3 contains 14 residues. CDR3 loop: CASSEWRGPYEQYF. The CDR3 DNA sequence: TGTGCCAGCAGTGAATGGAGGGGTCCTTACGAGCAGTACTTC.

This chain links TRBV9 with TRBJ1-1; D call uncertain. V was clipped by 4 bases and J by 2 bases, with 12 bases between them. CDR1 is SGDLS, CDR2 YYNGEE, per germline. The CDR3 extends over 14 amino acids. For the CDR3, the DNA is TGTGCCAGCAGCCCCCGACCCTTCAACACTGAAGCTTTCTTT. It yields the protein CASSPRPFNTEAFF.

The chain has TRBV6-1 and TRBJ1-3; 11 bases are a match to TRBD1. V lost 5 bases and J lost 0; bases outside the gene matches: 3. The germline V gene encodes CDR1 MNHNS and CDR2 SASEGT. The CDR3 loop spans 16 amino acids. CDR3 amino acids: CASSTGTGGSGNTIYF. Written as DNA, the CDR3 is TGTGCCAGCAGTACCGGGACAGGGGGCTCTGGAAACACCATATATTTT.

The genes are TRBV5-1 and TRBJ2-5; weak D call: TRBD1 (6 bases). Germline-derived CDR1 and CDR2 are SGHRS and YFSETQ. Trimming stripped 3 bases from V and 9 bases from J, with 9 bases between. The CDR3 contains 11 residues. This CDR3 is CASSSQGAQYF. DNA for the CDR3: TGCGCCAGCAGCTCACAGGGAGCCCAGTACTTC.

This clonotype was observed a handful of times. This sequence joins TRBV9 and TRBJ2-1; TRBD2 matches at 8 bases. V trimming: 4 bases; J trimming: 5 bases; junction bases outside the gene matches: 14. Looked up from germline, CDR1 is SGDLS and CDR2 is YYNGEE. The CDR3 consists of 17 residues. The CDR3 loop is CASSPWLGLEANNEQFF. The CDR3 DNA follows: TGTGCCAGCAGCCCTTGGCTGGGACTAGAGGCTAACAATGAGCAGTTCTTC.

The chain employs TRBV2 and TRBJ2-5, with D unclear. The CDR3 runs to 11 residues. Germline V gives CDR1 SNHLY, CDR2 FYNNEI. Between the trimmed V and J ends, which lost 7 bases and 0 bases, there was a span of 3 bases. CDR3: CASNNQETQYF. DNA of the CDR3: TGTGCCAGCAACAACCAAGAGACCCAGTACTTC.

This clonotype was seen more than once but under ten times. The rearrangement joins TRBV15 to TRBJ1-2; the D is unclear. Trimming took off 0 bases at V and 7 bases at J, with 6 bases between the two ends. The CDR3 length is 12 residues. Germline V gene lookup returns CDR1 LNHNV and CDR2 YYDKDF (reference sequence). The CDR3 region is CATSREGFGYTF. DNA of the CDR3: TGTGCCACCAGCAGAGAAGGCTTTGGCTACACCTTC.

This clonotype was detected ten times or more. The chain has TRBV7-3 and TRBJ1-2; 9 nucleotides match TRBD1. CDR1 and CDR2 from the germline V gene are SGHTA and FQGTGA. This CDR3 has 13 residues. Losses at the gene ends were 5 bases for V and 8 bases for J; bases not matched to a gene: 6. CDR3: CASSPGTGRGYTF. The CDR3 coding sequence is TGTGCCAGCAGCCCCGGGACAGGGCGAGGCTACACCTTC. The variable domain in full, with the rest retrieved from reference TRBV7-3 and TRBJ1-2, is GAGVSQTPSNKVTEKGKYVELRCDPISGHTALYWYRQSLGQGPEFLIYFQGTGAADDSGLPNDRFFAVRPEGSVSTLKIQRTERGDSAVYLCASSPGTGRGYTFGSGTRLTVV.

This clonotype was seen repeatedly, ten times or more. The rearrangement links TRBV20-1 to TRBJ1-1; D unclear. CDR3 length: 11 amino acids. Germline V CDR1 and CDR2: DFQATT, SNEGSKA (reference sequence). Trimming left V 2 bases short and J 1 base short, with 2 bases between. The CDR3 DNA reads TGCAGTGCTAGACAGAACACTGAAGCTTTCTTT. It specifies CSARQNTEAFF.

There are many counts of this clonotype. The chain recombines TRBV5-1 with TRBJ1-1; D not resolved. Trimming took off 3 bases at V and 3 bases at J, with 12 bases between the two ends. CDR1 is SGHRS, CDR2 YFSETQ, per germline. The CDR3 runs to 14 residues. CDR3 nucleotides: TGCGCCAGCAGCTCCCTGGGAAGCGACACTGAAGCTTTCTTT. Translation: CASSSLGSDTEAFF.

This clonotype showed up just a few times. The chain uses TRBV6-5 and TRBJ1-1; D call uncertain. The V end was cut by 2 bases, the J end by 0 bases, with 16 bases between. The CDR3 length is 17 residues. CDR1 MNHEY and CDR2 SVGAGI come from the germline V gene. The CDR3 DNA is TGTGCCAGCAGTTACGAGGTCAGGCCGACATTGAACACTGAAGCTTTCTTT. The encoded protein is CASSYEVRPTLNTEAFF.

This chain connects TRBV20-1 to TRBJ1-1; tentative D call: TRBD1 (6 bases). Trimming cost V 5 bases and J 3 bases, with 16 bases left between them. Per germline, CDR1 DFQATT and CDR2 SNEGSKA (reference sequence). This CDR3 spans 14 amino acids. CDR3 sequence: CSASKGGPDTEAFF. For the CDR3, the DNA is TGCAGTGCTTCCAAAGGGGGTCCGGACACTGAAGCTTTCTTT.

The chain links TRBV29-1 to TRBJ2-7; TRBD1 might be the D (5 bases). This CDR3 spans 13 amino acids. Trimming took 6 bases from V and 0 from J, leaving 12 bases between them. In germline, CDR1 is SQVTM, CDR2 ANQGSEA. The chain's CDR3 is CSVLLTDSYEQYF. For the CDR3, the DNA is TGCAGCGTGTTGCTGACAGACTCCTACGAGCAGTACTTC.

V usage is TRBV6-1 and J usage is TRBJ1-2, with 9 bases aligning to TRBD1. V gave up 7 bases and J gave up 4 bases; unmatched junction bases: 7. CDR3 length: 14 amino acids. Per germline, CDR1 MNHNS and CDR2 SASEGT. CDR3: CASTALDRGYGYTF. The CDR3 DNA reads TGTGCCAGCACCGCCTTGGACAGGGGCTATGGCTACACCTTC.

The rearrangement links TRBV29-1 to TRBJ1-2; unclear D gene. Germline assignment: CDR1 SQVTM and CDR2 ANQGSEA. The CDR3 has 12 residues. Trimming removed 3 bases from V and 0 bases from J, with 5 bases in between. The CDR3 is CSVESTNYGYTF. CDR3 DNA sequence: TGCAGCGTTGAGAGTACTAACTATGGCTACACCTTC.

This clonotype was observed a handful of times. J is TRBJ1-6 and V is TRBV10-3, with D tentatively TRBD1 (6 bases). V was clipped by 10 bases and J by 7 bases, with 23 bases between them. This CDR3 contains 16 residues. CDR1 is ENHRY and CDR2 is SYGVKD in the germline V gene. The CDR3 region has the DNA TGTGCCACCTATAACGCAGCTGGACAGACCAATTCACCCCTCCACTTT. Encoded protein: CATYNAAGQTNSPLHF.

This clonotype was seen ten or more times. V is TRBV7-8 and J is TRBJ1-3; the D is unclear. The germline gives CDR1 SGHVS, CDR2 FQNEAQ. The length of the CDR3 is 13 residues. Trimming pared 2 bases from V and 7 bases from J, leaving 9 bases between. CDR3 sequence reads: CASSLNDGNTIYF. In nucleotides, the CDR3 is TGTGCCAGCAGCTTAAACGATGGCAACACCATATATTTT.

The table lists this clonotype with a few counts. The CDR3 DNA sequence: TGTGCCAGCAGCTTACCAGTTGGGACCGGCTACGAGCAGTACTTC. This translates into CASSLPVGTGYEQYF. The chain carries TRBV11-2 and TRBJ2-7; either TRBD1 or TRBD2 may supply D (5 bases each). This CDR3 is 15 amino acids long. Trimming took off 2 bases at V and 3 bases at J, with 14 bases between the two ends. CDR1 is SGHAT and CDR2 is FQNNGV in the germline V gene.

This clonotype was counted a few times. The chain couples TRBV2 to TRBJ1-2; no reliable D call. Germline V gives CDR1 SNHLY, CDR2 FYNNEI. The CDR3 spans 15 residues. Trimming cost V 6 bases and J 4 bases, with 18 bases left between them. As DNA, the CDR3 is TGTGCCAGCAGCCGGGAGGGTTGGGGAACCTATGGCTACACCTTC. This sequence encodes CASSREGWGTYGYTF.

V and J are TRBV7-2 and TRBJ2-7; TRBD1 or TRBD2 may be the D gene (5 bases each). CDR1 is SGHTA and CDR2 is FQGNSA in the germline V gene. V gave up 5 bases and J gave up 0 bases, with 11 bases separating them. CDR3 size: 14 residues. The CDR3 reads CASSPGRSSYEQYF. CDR3 bases: TGTGCCAGCAGCCCGGGACGGAGCTCCTACGAGCAGTACTTC.

This clonotype was detected a few times. The chain combines TRBV20-1 with TRBJ2-1; no clear D gene. V lost 5 bases, J lost 0 bases, and 14 bases lay in between. The length of the CDR3 is 15 residues. The germline V gene encodes CDR1 DFQATT and CDR2 SNEGSKA (reference sequence). The CDR3 spells CSAYSRPSSYNEQFF. The CDR3 bases are TGCAGTGCTTACTCCAGGCCTAGCTCCTACAATGAGCAGTTCTTC.

The chain uses TRBV5-1 and TRBJ2-3; a possible D gene is TRBD1 (5 bases). Germline values: CDR1 SGHRS, CDR2 YFSETQ. V shed 6 bases and J shed 6 bases, with 17 bases lying between them. The CDR3 totals 14 residues. The CDR3 DNA reads as TGCGCCAGCACCCTCAGGGCCTCCGTGGATACGCAGTATTTT. Its translation is CASTLRASVDTQYF. The full variable domain, with the rest looked up from reference TRBV5-1 and TRBJ2-3, is KAGVTQTPRYLIKTRGQQVTLSCSPISGHRSVSWYQQTPGQGLQFLFEYFSETQRNKGNFPGRFSGRQFSNSRSEMNVSTLELGDSALYLCASTLRASVDTQYFGPGTRLTVL.

This clonotype was seen more than once but under ten times. CDR3 bases: TGCGCCAGCAGCCGAGGTCGGCTAGCGGGGCAAGAGACCCAGTACTTC. This encodes CASSRGRLAGQETQYF. The genes are TRBV5-1 and TRBJ2-5; 9 bases are a match to TRBD2. The length of the CDR3 is 16 residues. V was pared by 4 bases and J by 2 bases, with 9 bases of the junction left unmatched. Germline V gene data show CDR1 as SGHRS and CDR2 as YFSETQ.